These 26 T cell receptor beta chains originate from one sample sequenced in a study of blood T cell repertoires in COVID-19. The protocol was immunoSEQ multiplex PCR, while the TCRdb copy is restricted to in-frame clones and leaves out a portion. The repertoire holds about 43,000 clones, with over 80% as singletons. The material sequenced was peripheral blood. The receptors were gathered from a man in his 60s with active COVID-19.

V gene TRBV10-3 combines with J gene TRBJ1-3, with a weak D call TRBD1 (6 bases). Germline CDR1 is ENHRY and CDR2 is SYGVKD. The CDR3 sequence is 15 residues long. Trimming pared 3 bases from V and 2 bases from J, leaving 11 bases between. CDR3 in amino acids: CAISDERGTGNTIYF. CDR3 coding DNA: TGTGCCATCAGTGATGAGAGGGGGACTGGAAACACCATATATTTT.

This clone was observed a handful of times. The CDR3: CASSLGGPGNTIYF. In nucleotides, the CDR3 is TGCGCCAGCAGCTTGGGGGGGCCTGGAAACACCATATATTTT. V gene TRBV5-1 combines with J gene TRBJ1-3, with D possibly TRBD1 on 6 matching bases. V lost 0 bases and J lost 2, with 6 bases in between. This CDR3 has 14 amino acids. Germline V lookup: CDR1 SGHRS, CDR2 YFSETQ. The full variable domain, its missing parts supplied by reference TRBV5-1 and TRBJ1-3, is KAGVTQTPRYLIKTRGQQVTLSCSPISGHRSVSWYQQTPGQGLQFLFEYFSETQRNKGNFPGRFSGRQFSNSRSEMNVSTLELGDSALYLCASSLGGPGNTIYFGEGSWLTVV.

In this sample, this clone turned up a few times. The chain combines TRBV24-1 with TRBJ1-6, with TRBD1 as a possible D gene (6 bases). Germline V gives CDR1 KGHDR, CDR2 SFDVKD. The CDR3 totals 12 residues. The V gene lost 4 bases and the J gene lost 14 bases, with 11 bases spanning the gap. The CDR3 loop is CATSDPGGSLHF. The CDR3 DNA follows: TGTGCCACCAGTGACCCTGGGGGCTCCCTCCACTTT.

The CDR3 sequence is CSVVWAGTEKLFF. In DNA, the CDR3 is TGCAGCGTTGTCTGGGCCGGAACCGAAAAACTGTTTTTT. The chain recombines TRBV29-1 with TRBJ1-4; no clear D gene. From germline, CDR1 is SQVTM and CDR2 ANQGSEA. V lost 4 bases and J lost 8, with 14 bases in between. The CDR3 has 13 amino acids.

In this sample, this clone turned up once. The chain joins TRBV7-8 to TRBJ2-6; 8 positions match TRBD1. The germline CDR1 and CDR2 sequences are SGHVS and FQNEAQ. The CDR3 consists of 17 residues. V dropped 1 base and J dropped 0; count of bases not matched to a gene: 2. CDR3 nucleotide sequence: TGTGCCAGCAGCTTAGTGACAGGGGACTCTGGGGCCAACGTCCTGACTTTC. Its protein product is CASSLVTGDSGANVLTF.

The V call is TRBV27, the J call TRBJ2-7; D might be TRBD2 (5 bases). Germline V gene data show CDR1 as MNHEY and CDR2 as SMNVEV (reference sequence). The CDR3 sequence is 16 residues long. The V gene lost 4 bases and the J gene lost 0 bases, with 16 bases spanning the gap. DNA of the CDR3: TGTGCCAGCAGTTCCGCCCGGAGCGGACGCTCCTACGAGCAGTACTTC. The encoded protein is CASSSARSGRSYEQYF.

This clone was seen more than once but under ten times. The rearrangement uses TRBV20-1 and TRBJ1-5, with D possibly TRBD1 on 5 matching bases. Germline loops: CDR1 DFQATT, CDR2 SNEGSKA (reference sequence). V gave up 3 bases and J gave up 7 bases, with 13 bases separating them. The CDR3 extends over 13 amino acids. CDR3 DNA: TGCAGTGCTAGTGGGGGGGGTGCCCAGCCCCAGCATTTT. Protein sequence: CSASGGGAQPQHF.

The rearrangement joins TRBV5-1 to TRBJ2-3, with 7 nucleotides matching TRBD2. There are 14 residues in the CDR3. Per the germline V gene, CDR1 is SGHRS and CDR2 is YFSETQ. J was trimmed by 4 bases and V by 0 bases; bases with no gene match: 2. CDR3 residues: CASSLGLAADTQYF. CDR3 nucleotides: TGCGCCAGCAGCTTGGGACTAGCCGCAGATACGCAGTATTTT.

The rearrangement joins TRBV4-2 to TRBJ1-5; D call uncertain. CDR1 and CDR2 (germline): LGHNA, YNFKEQ. Between the trimmed V and J ends, which lost 0 bases and 10 bases, there was a span of 16 bases. The CDR3 spans 15 residues. As DNA, the CDR3 is TGTGCCAGCAGCCAAGAAATAGGAGGCGTCGGACCCCAGCATTTT. Translating gives CASSQEIGGVGPQHF.

The chain combines TRBV7-2 with TRBJ2-1; 7 nucleotides match TRBD2. V shed 5 bases and J 10 bases; nucleotides not matched to a gene: 8. Germline-derived CDR1 and CDR2 are SGHTA and FQGNSA. The CDR3 extends over 13 amino acids. CDR3 protein: CASSAQEAGEQFF. CDR3 DNA: TGTGCCAGCAGCGCGCAGGAAGCGGGGGAGCAGTTCTTC.

The chain carries TRBV11-3 and TRBJ2-3; 8 nucleotides agree with TRBD2. Looked up from germline, CDR1 is SGHNT and CDR2 is YENEEA. The CDR3 is 16 residues long. The V and J ends lost 0 bases and 2 bases, in that order; junction bases with no gene match: 4. The CDR3 bases are TGTGCCAGCAGCTTAGAAGCGGGGGCTTTCACAGATACGCAGTATTTT. This translates into CASSLEAGAFTDTQYF.

The chain joins TRBV21-1 to TRBJ1-5. TRBV21-1 is assigned pseudogene status. The CDR3 has 18 amino acids. The CDR3 DNA is TGTGCCAGCAGCAAAGCGCTTTGGGGGGGCCGGGGCAATCAGCCCCAGCATTTT. It translates to CASSKALWGGRGNQPQHF.

The chain is built from TRBV4-2 and TRBJ2-2; either TRBD1 or TRBD2 may fit D (5 bases each). The CDR3 length is 15 residues. Deletions cut 5 bases from V and 7 bases from J, with 17 bases between. Germline-derived CDR1 and CDR2 are LGHNA and YNFKEQ. CDR3 nucleotides: TGTGCCAGCAGCGAAGGGGATAGCGTGGTCGGGGAGCTGTTTTTT. Translated: CASSEGDSVVGELFF.

The V and J genes are TRBV7-3 and TRBJ2-7, with TRBD2 matching 7 bases. CDR1 and CDR2 from the germline V gene are SGHTA and FQGTGA. This CDR3 is 14 amino acids long. Germline trimming cut 3 bases from V and 2 bases from J; bases unmatched to any gene: 4. This chain's CDR3 is CASSLGGYPYEQYF. The CDR3 nucleotides read TGTGCCAGCAGCTTGGGGGGGTACCCCTACGAGCAGTACTTC.

The chain combines TRBV7-8 with TRBJ2-7; 7 bases are a match to TRBD1. In germline, CDR1 is SGHVS, CDR2 FQNEAQ. V gave up 0 bases and J gave up 4 bases; unmatched junction bases: 6. The CDR3 has 15 amino acids. The CDR3 sequence is CASSLAEGGLYEQYF. In DNA, the CDR3 is TGTGCCAGCAGCTTAGCGGAAGGGGGCTTATACGAGCAGTACTTC.

J is TRBJ2-5 and V is TRBV10-3; TRBD1 aligns across 11 bases. This CDR3 spans 16 amino acids. J gave up 5 bases and V 4 bases, and 9 bases lay outside the gene matches. Germline-derived CDR1 and CDR2 are ENHRY and SYGVKD. The DNA of the CDR3 is TGTGCCATCAGTGCCGGACCCCGGGACAGGGGGGAGACCCAGTACTTC. Protein product: CAISAGPRDRGETQYF.

The DNA for the CDR3 is TGCAGCGTTGAGACGGAGAGCTCCTACGAGCAGTACTTC. Amino acid sequence: CSVETESSYEQYF. The chain is built from TRBV29-1 and TRBJ2-7; D remains unclear. Trimming shortened V by 3 bases and J by 0 bases, and 9 bases separated the two germline ends. This CDR3 is 13 amino acids long. In germline, CDR1 is SQVTM, CDR2 ANQGSEA.

The chain carries TRBV28 and TRBJ2-1, with 7 bases identical to TRBD2. V lost 9 bases and J lost 3; bases outside the gene matches: 11. The germline V gene encodes CDR1 MDHEN and CDR2 SYDVKM. The CDR3 runs to 15 residues. CDR3 sequence (DNA): TGTGCCAGTTATGCCTTGCGGGGGTTCTACAATGAGCAGTTCTTC. Translation gives CASYALRGFYNEQFF.

The chain combines TRBV27 with TRBJ1-5, with 7 nucleotides matching TRBD1. CDR3 size: 14 residues. CDR1 is MNHEY, CDR2 SMNVEV, per germline (reference sequence). V trimming: 3 bases; J trimming: 8 bases; junction bases outside the gene matches: 7. CDR3 residues: CASSFRQGRKPQHF. In DNA, the CDR3 is TGTGCCAGCAGTTTCAGACAGGGAAGAAAGCCCCAGCATTTT.

V and J are TRBV25-1 and TRBJ1-2, with D perhaps TRBD1 (6 bases). Trimming shortened V by 7 bases and J by 3 bases, and 9 bases separated the two germline ends. CDR3 length: 12 amino acids. The germline V gene encodes CDR1 MGHDK and CDR2 SYGVNS. The CDR3, as DNA: TGTGCCAGCAAACGACAGGACTATGGCTACACCTTC. As protein: CASKRQDYGYTF.

The gene calls are TRBV28 and TRBJ2-3; TRBD2 matches 9 bases. The CDR3 runs 16 residues. Germline values: CDR1 MDHEN, CDR2 SYDVKM. Unmatched junction bases numbered 5, after V lost 3 bases and J lost 1 base. The CDR3 region has the DNA TGTGCCAGCAGTTTGGATAGCGGGGGAGGCACAGATACGCAGTATTTT. This sequence encodes CASSLDSGGGTDTQYF.

This clone was recorded only once. The CDR3 region is CASTPGTEYYEQYF. Written as DNA, the CDR3 is TGTGCCAGCACCCCGGGGACAGAGTATTACGAGCAGTACTTC. This chain uses TRBV6-2 or TRBV6-3 with TRBJ2-7; TRBD1 matches 7 bases. V was pared by 7 bases and J by 4 bases, with 10 bases of the junction left unmatched. Looked up from germline, CDR1 is MNHEY and CDR2 is SVGEGT. The CDR3 covers 14 residues.

V gene TRBV5-1 combines with J gene TRBJ1-1, with D tentatively TRBD1 (5 bases). The CDR3 has 15 amino acids. The ends were cut back, 3 bases at V and 1 base at J, with 13 bases in the middle. Germline CDR1 and CDR2: SGHRS and YFSETQ. The CDR3 DNA follows: TGCGCCAGCAGCTACTCCGGGACTGAGAACACTGAAGCTTTCTTT. It specifies CASSYSGTENTEAFF.

The rearrangement links TRBV5-1 to TRBJ2-3; TRBD2 matches at 7 bases. CDR1 and CDR2 from the germline V gene are SGHRS and YFSETQ. V trimming: 4 bases; J trimming: 4 bases; junction bases outside the gene matches: 6. The CDR3 is 14 residues long. The DNA of the CDR3 is TGCGCCAGCAGCCCGGGGGGTGGGTCAGATACGCAGTATTTT. This encodes CASSPGGGSDTQYF.

The chain combines TRBV6-1 with TRBJ1-6; TRBD1 is a possible D gene (6 bases). Trimming took 3 bases from V and 7 from J, leaving 16 bases between them. Per germline, CDR1 MNHNS and CDR2 SASEGT. CDR3 size: 16 residues. The CDR3 loop reads CASSDLPKGVNSPLHF. In DNA form, the CDR3 reads TGTGCCAGCAGTGATCTTCCGAAGGGGGTAAATTCACCCCTCCACTTT.

The chain has TRBV5-1 and TRBJ2-7; 9 bases fit TRBD1. This CDR3 contains 14 residues. Trimming cost V 3 bases and J 3 bases; bases outside gene matches: 4. Germline CDR1 reads SGHRS; CDR2 reads YFSETQ. The CDR3: CASSSLTGGYEQYF. The CDR3 DNA is TGCGCCAGCAGCTCGCTGACAGGGGGCTACGAGCAGTACTTC.